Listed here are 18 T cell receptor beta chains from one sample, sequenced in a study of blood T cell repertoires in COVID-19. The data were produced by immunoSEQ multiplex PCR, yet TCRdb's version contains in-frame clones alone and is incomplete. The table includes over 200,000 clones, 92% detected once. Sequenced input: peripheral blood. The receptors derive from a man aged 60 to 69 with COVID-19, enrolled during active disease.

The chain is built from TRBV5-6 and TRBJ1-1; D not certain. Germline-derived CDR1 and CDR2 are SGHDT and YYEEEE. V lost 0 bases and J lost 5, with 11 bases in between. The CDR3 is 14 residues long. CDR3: CASSLVEVMTEAFF. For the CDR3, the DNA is TGTGCCAGCAGCTTGGTGGAGGTGATGACTGAAGCTTTCTTT.

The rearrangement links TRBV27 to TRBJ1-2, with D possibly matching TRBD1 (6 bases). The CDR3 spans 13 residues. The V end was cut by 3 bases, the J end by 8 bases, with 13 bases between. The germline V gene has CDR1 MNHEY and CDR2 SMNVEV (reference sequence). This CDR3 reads CASSFSGGGGYTF. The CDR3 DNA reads TGTGCCAGCAGTTTTTCGGGGGGCGGCGGCTACACCTTC.

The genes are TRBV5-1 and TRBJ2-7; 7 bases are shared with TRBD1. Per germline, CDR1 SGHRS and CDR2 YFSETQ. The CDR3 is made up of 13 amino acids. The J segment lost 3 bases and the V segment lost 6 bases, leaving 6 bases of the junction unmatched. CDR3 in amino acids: CASKTGTNYEQYF. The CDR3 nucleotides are TGCGCCAGCAAGACAGGGACAAACTACGAGCAGTACTTC.

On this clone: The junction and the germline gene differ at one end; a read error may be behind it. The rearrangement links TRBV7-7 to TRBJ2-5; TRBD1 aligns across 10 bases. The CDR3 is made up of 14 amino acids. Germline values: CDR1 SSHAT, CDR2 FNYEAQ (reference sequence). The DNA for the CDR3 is TGTGCTAGCAGCCCCAGACAGGGGGCCGAGACCCAGTACTTC. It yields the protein CASSPRQGAETQYF.

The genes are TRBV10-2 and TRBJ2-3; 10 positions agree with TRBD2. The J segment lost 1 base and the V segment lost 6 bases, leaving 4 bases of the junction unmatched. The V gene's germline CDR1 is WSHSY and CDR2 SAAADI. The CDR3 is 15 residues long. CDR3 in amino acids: CASRNLAGGTDTQYF. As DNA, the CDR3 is TGCGCCAGCAGGAACCTAGCGGGGGGCACAGATACGCAGTATTTT.

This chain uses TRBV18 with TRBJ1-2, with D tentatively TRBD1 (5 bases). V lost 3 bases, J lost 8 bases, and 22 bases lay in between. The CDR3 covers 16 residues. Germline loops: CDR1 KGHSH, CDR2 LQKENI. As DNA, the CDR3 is TGTGCCAGCTCACCGGGGACGGGACTCCCCACCCAGGGCTACACCTTC. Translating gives CASSPGTGLPTQGYTF.

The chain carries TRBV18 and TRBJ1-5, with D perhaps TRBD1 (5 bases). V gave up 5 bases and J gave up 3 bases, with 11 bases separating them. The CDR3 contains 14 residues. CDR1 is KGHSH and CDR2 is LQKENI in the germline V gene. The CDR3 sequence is CASSSDSTNQPQHF. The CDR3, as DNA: TGTGCCAGCTCATCAGACAGCACCAATCAGCCCCAGCATTTT.

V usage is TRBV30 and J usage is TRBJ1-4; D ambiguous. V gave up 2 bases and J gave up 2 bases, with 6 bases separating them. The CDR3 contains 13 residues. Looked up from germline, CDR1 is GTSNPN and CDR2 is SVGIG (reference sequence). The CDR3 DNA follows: TGTGCCTGGAGTTTGGAGACTAATGAAAAACTGTTTTTT. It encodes CAWSLETNEKLFF.

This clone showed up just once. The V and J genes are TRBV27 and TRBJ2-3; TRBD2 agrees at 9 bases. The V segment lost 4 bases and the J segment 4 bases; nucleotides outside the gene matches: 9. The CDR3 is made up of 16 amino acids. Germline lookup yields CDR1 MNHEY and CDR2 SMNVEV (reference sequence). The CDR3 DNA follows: TGTGCCAGCAGTTCCCCGCCTAGCGGGACGCCAGATACGCAGTATTTT. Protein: CASSSPPSGTPDTQYF.

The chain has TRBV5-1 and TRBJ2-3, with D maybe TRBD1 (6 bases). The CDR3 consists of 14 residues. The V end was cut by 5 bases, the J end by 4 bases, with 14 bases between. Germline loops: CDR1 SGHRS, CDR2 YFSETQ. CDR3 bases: TGCGCCAGCAGTTCCTCAGGGGAGCCAGATACGCAGTATTTT. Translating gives CASSSSGEPDTQYF.

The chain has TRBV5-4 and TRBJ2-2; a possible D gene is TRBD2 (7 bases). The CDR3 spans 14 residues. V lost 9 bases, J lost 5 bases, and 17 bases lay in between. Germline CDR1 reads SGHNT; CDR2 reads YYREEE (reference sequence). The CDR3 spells CATRGGGGTGELFF. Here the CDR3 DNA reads TGTGCCACCAGGGGCGGGGGAGGAACCGGGGAGCTGTTTTTT. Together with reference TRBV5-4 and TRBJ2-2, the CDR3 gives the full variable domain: ETGVTQSPTHLIKTRGQQVTLRCSSQSGHNTVSWYQQALGQGPQFIFQYYREEENGRGNFPPRFSGLQFPNYSSELNVNALELDDSALYLCATRGGGGTGELFFGEGSRLTVL.

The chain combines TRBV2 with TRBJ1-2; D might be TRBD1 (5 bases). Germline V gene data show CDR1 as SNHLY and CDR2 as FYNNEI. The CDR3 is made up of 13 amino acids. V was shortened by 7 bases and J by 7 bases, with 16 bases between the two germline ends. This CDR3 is CASTDGGSRGYTF. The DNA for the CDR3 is TGTGCCAGCACCGACGGGGGTTCTCGTGGCTACACCTTC. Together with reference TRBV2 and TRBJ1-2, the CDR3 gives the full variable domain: EPEVTQTPSHQVTQMGQEVILRCVPISNHLYFYWYRQILGQKVEFLVSFYNNEISEKSEIFDDQFSVERPDGSNFTLKIRSTKLEDSAMYFCASTDGGSRGYTFGSGTRLTVV.

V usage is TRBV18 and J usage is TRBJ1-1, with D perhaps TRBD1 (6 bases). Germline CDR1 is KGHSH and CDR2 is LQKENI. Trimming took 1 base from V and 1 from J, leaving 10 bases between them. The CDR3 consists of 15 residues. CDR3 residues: CASSPRDTGNTEAFF. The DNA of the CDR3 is TGTGCCAGCTCACCACGGGACACCGGGAACACTGAAGCTTTCTTT.

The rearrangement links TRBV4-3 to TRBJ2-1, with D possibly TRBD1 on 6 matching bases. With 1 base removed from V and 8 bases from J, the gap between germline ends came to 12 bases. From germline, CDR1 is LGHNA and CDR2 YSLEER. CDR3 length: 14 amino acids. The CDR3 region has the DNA TGCGCCAGCAGCCAAGCCCAGGGGCAAGATGAGCAGTTCTTC. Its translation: CASSQAQGQDEQFF.

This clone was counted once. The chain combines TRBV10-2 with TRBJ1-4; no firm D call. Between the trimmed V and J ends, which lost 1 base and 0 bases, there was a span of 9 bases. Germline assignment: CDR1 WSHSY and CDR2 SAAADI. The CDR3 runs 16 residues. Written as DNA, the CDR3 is TGCGCCAGCAGTGAGTGGCAGACTGCAACTAATGAAAAACTGTTTTTT. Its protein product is CASSEWQTATNEKLFF.

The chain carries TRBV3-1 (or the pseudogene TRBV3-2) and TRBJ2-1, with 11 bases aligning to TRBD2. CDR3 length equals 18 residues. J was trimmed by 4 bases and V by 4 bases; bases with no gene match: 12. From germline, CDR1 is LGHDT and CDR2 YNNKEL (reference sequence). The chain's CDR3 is CASSRSFTGTSGYNEQFF. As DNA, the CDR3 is TGTGCCAGCAGCCGAAGCTTCACCGGGACTAGCGGATACAATGAGCAGTTCTTC.

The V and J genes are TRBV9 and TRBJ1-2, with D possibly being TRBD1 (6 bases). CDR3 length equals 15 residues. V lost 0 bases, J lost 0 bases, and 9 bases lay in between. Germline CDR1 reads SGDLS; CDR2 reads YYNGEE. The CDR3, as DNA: TGTGCCAGCAGCGTAGGTTCAGGGGCTAACTATGGCTACACCTTC. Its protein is CASSVGSGANYGYTF.

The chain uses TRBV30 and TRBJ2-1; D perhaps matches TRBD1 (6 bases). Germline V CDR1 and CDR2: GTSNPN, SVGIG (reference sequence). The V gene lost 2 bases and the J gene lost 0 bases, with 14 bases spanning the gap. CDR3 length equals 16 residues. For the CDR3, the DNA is TGTGCCTGGAGTCGACAGGTTTTAAGCTCCTACAATGAGCAGTTCTTC. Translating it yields CAWSRQVLSSYNEQFF.